This TCR beta chain appears in the sequencing data of a study of shared clonotypes between healthy human individuals. The CDR3 totals 16 residues. In germline, CDR1 is MDHEN, CDR2 SYDVKM. Trimming took off 3 bases at V and 0 bases at J, with 15 bases between the two ends. The assay was immunoSEQ multiplex PCR, and TCRdb's table has in-frame clones only and misses some. The sample carries some 900,000 clones, around three quarters recorded once. Sequenced material: memory CD4+ T cells sorted from blood. Indicated subset: CD45RA-negative fraction. The V gene is TRBV28, the J gene TRBJ2-7; D ambiguous. The clonotype comes from a young man in good health. The CDR3 sequence is CASSFKGWPSSYEQYF. The CDR3 nucleotides are TGTGCCAGCAGTTTTAAAGGCTGGCCAAGCTCCTACGAGCAGTACTTC.